The 30 T cell receptor beta chains given below trace back to one sample, sequenced in a study of T cells in Graves' hyperthyroidism and ophthalmopathy (dated 2019 in TCRdb). Library method: multiplex PCR. TCRdb names Illumina HiSeq 2000 as the instrument used. Amplification of TCR beta CDR3 regions was carried out from RNA transcripts. The first round of RT-PCR for the TCR CDR3 was performed with the HTBI primer set and the Qiagen OneStep RT-PCR kit. TCRdb trimmed the raw reads at Q25, called clones with MiXCR and kept productive beta chains. A single entry per CDR3 protein holds the most common genes and DNA from its merged rows. The sample table holds 530,000 or so distinct CDR3 sequences, of which roughly 50% were seen once. The ten largest make up about 7.8% of the sample. Material: peripheral blood or thyroid tissue (not recorded which). The receptors come from a young woman with Graves' hyperthyroidism.

This clonotype showed up many times. The V gene is TRBV7-2, the J gene TRBJ1-4; D remains ambiguous. Germline V lookup: CDR1 SGHTA, CDR2 FQGNSA. This CDR3 has 11 residues. Trimming left V 1 base short and J 12 bases short, with 6 bases between. CDR3 sequence reads: CASSLGEELFF. As DNA, the CDR3 is TGTGCCAGCAGCTTAGGCGAGGAACTGTTTTTT.

This chain links TRBV7-8 with TRBJ1-6; D might be TRBD1 (6 bases). Per germline, CDR1 SGHVS and CDR2 FQNEAQ. CDR3 length equals 15 residues. V was shortened by 5 bases and J by 5 bases, with 13 bases between the two germline ends. The CDR3 region is CASSDRDNHNSPLHF. DNA of the CDR3: TGTGCCAGCAGCGACCGGGACAACCATAATTCACCCCTCCACTTT.

The V and J genes are TRBV7-9 and TRBJ2-2; a weak D match, TRBD2 (6 bases). The germline V gene has CDR1 SEHNR and CDR2 FQNEAQ (reference sequence). V gave up 5 bases and J gave up 0 bases, with 10 bases separating them. The CDR3 has 15 amino acids. The CDR3 spells CASSQVAANTGELFF. The DNA for the CDR3 is TGTGCCAGCAGCCAAGTAGCGGCGAACACCGGGGAGCTGTTTTTT.

This clonotype appeared many times. Here the CDR3 DNA reads TGTGCCAGCAGCTTAGGGGATGCCGGGACAGGGCGACTAGCGGTACCCTACGAGCAGTACTTC. Encoded protein: CASSLGDAGTGRLAVPYEQYF. This chain uses TRBV13 with TRBJ2-7; D might be TRBD1 or TRBD2, each matching 9 bases. Germline CDR1 PRHDT, CDR2 FYEKMQ (reference sequence). Trimming cost V 0 bases and J 2 bases, with 29 bases left between them. This CDR3 has 21 residues. The full variable domain, rest sourced from reference TRBV13 and TRBJ2-7, is AAGVIQSPRHLIKEKRETATLKCYPIPRHDTVYWYQQGPGQDPQFLISFYEKMQSDKGSIPDRFSAQQFSDYHSELNMSSLELGDSALYFCASSLGDAGTGRLAVPYEQYFGPGTRLTVT.

This clonotype was observed at least ten times. CDR3 protein: CSVEVTGYGYTF. CDR3 bases: TGCAGCGTTGAAGTGACAGGCTATGGCTACACCTTC. The J gene is TRBJ1-2, the V gene TRBV29-1; TRBD1 is a possible D gene (6 bases). The CDR3 consists of 12 residues. Deletions cut 1 base from V and 4 bases from J, with 7 bases between. Germline V gene sequence: CDR1 SQVTM, CDR2 ANQGSEA.

This clonotype was picked up one time. The V gene is TRBV7-9, the J gene TRBJ1-2; no reliable D call. Germline values: CDR1 SEHNR, CDR2 FQNEAQ (reference sequence). V shed 1 base and J shed 4 bases, with 19 bases lying between them. The CDR3 sequence is 17 residues long. CDR3: CASSLERERADIYGYTF. CDR3 coding DNA: TGTGCCAGCAGCTTAGAGCGGGAGAGGGCAGACATCTATGGCTACACCTTC.

V usage is TRBV20-1 and J usage is TRBJ2-7; D gene unclear. This CDR3 has 18 amino acids. Germline CDR1 and CDR2: DFQATT and SNEGSKA (reference sequence). Trimming shortened V by 0 bases and J by 7 bases, and 28 bases separated the two germline ends. CDR3 sequence reads: CSARDPRTEEFLRIEQYF. In DNA, the CDR3 is TGCAGTGCTAGAGACCCAAGGACGGAAGAGTTTCTACGTATAGAGCAGTACTTC.

The chain carries TRBV20-1 and TRBJ1-5; TRBD1 matches 8 bases. This CDR3 spans 16 amino acids. The J segment lost 0 bases and the V segment lost 4 bases, leaving 8 bases of the junction unmatched. Germline V gene lookup returns CDR1 DFQATT and CDR2 SNEGSKA (reference sequence). CDR3 coding DNA: TGCAGTGCTAAATTTTTCAGGGGGCATAGCAATCAGCCCCAGCATTTT. Amino acids: CSAKFFRGHSNQPQHF.

Regarding this clonotype: Possible read error: a much larger clone is one base away. No conserved phenylalanine or tryptophan ends this CDR3, so it is likely a read error. This chain joins TRBV20-1 and TRBJ1-1; weak D call: TRBD1 (5 bases). Looked up from germline, CDR1 is DFQATT and CDR2 is SNEGSKA (reference sequence). CDR3 size: 12 residues. Trimming took off 3 bases at V and 6 bases at J, with 11 bases between the two ends. The chain's CDR3 is CSASNRRAEAFL. The DNA of the CDR3 is TGCAGTGCTAGTAACAGGCGGGCTGAAGCTTTCCTT.

This clonotype was picked up many times. The gene calls are TRBV20-1 and TRBJ1-4; D is perhaps TRBD1 (6 bases). From germline, CDR1 is DFQATT and CDR2 SNEGSKA (reference sequence). The CDR3 loop spans 17 amino acids. Trimming took 1 base from V and 4 from J, leaving 19 bases between them. The CDR3 reads CSARGFLPGQNNEKLFF. CDR3 in DNA: TGCAGTGCTAGAGGCTTCCTTCCGGGACAAAATAATGAAAAACTGTTTTTT.

For this clonotype: Mismatch with germline at one junction end may stem from a read error. The chain couples TRBV3-1 to TRBJ2-7; a weak D match, TRBD2 (5 bases). This CDR3 region has 14 residues. Germline V gene data show CDR1 as LGHDT and CDR2 as YNNKEL (reference sequence). CDR3 in DNA: TGTGCCAGCAGCGAAACATCTAGCTCCCACGAGCAGTACTTC. Translation gives CASSETSSSHEQYF.

This chain links TRBV10-3 with TRBJ1-1; D might be TRBD1 (6 bases). Germline V gene data show CDR1 as ENHRY and CDR2 as SYGVKD. V was trimmed by 6 bases and J by 2 bases, leaving 13 bases between them. The CDR3 is 14 residues long. The CDR3 reads CAIRGAGSNTEAFF. The CDR3 DNA sequence: TGTGCCATCAGGGGGGCGGGATCAAACACTGAAGCTTTCTTT.

The chain employs TRBV29-1 and TRBJ2-7; 7 nucleotides line up with TRBD2. CDR3 length: 13 residues. In germline, CDR1 is SQVTM, CDR2 ANQGSEA. J gave up 1 base and V 4 bases, and 4 bases lay outside the gene matches. This CDR3 reads CSVGLAASYEQYF. The DNA for the CDR3 is TGCAGCGTTGGACTAGCAGCTTCCTACGAGCAGTACTTC.

The chain combines TRBV20-1 with TRBJ1-4; TRBD1 might be the D (5 bases). Germline V gives CDR1 DFQATT, CDR2 SNEGSKA (reference sequence). Trimming left V 6 bases short and J 2 bases short, with 19 bases between. This CDR3 has 16 residues. CDR3 in DNA: TGCAGTGCGACGCCGGGACCCGTGGGGACTAATGAAAAACTGTTTTTT. Its translation: CSATPGPVGTNEKLFF.

V and J are TRBV7-2 and TRBJ2-1; D is unresolved. Germline V gene lookup returns CDR1 SGHTA and CDR2 FQGNSA. The CDR3 spans 15 residues. Between the trimmed V and J ends, which lost 5 bases and 4 bases, there was a span of 15 bases. The CDR3 loop reads CASSPDRVRYNEQFF. Here the CDR3 DNA reads TGTGCCAGCAGCCCCGATAGGGTGCGATACAATGAGCAGTTCTTC.

This clonotype was picked up many times. The CDR3 here is CASTVHRAREQYF. DNA of the CDR3: TGCGCCAGCACGGTTCACCGGGCGAGGGAGCAGTACTTC. The chain recombines TRBV10-1 with TRBJ2-7, with D hard to call. V was trimmed by 7 bases and J by 7 bases, leaving 17 bases between them. The CDR3 runs 13 residues. In germline, CDR1 is WNHNN, CDR2 SYGVQD (reference sequence).

As to this clonotype: Given a much more abundant clone one base away, this may be a read error. The chain uses TRBV9 and TRBJ2-2, with 7 bases matching TRBD1. The CDR3 sequence is 14 residues long. The V gene's germline CDR1 is SGDLS and CDR2 YYNGEE. The ends lost 6 bases at V and 0 bases at J; junction bases unmatched: 2. This CDR3 is CASMGTANTGELFF. CDR3 in DNA: TGTGCCAGCATGGGGACAGCGAACACCGGGGAGCTGTTTTTT.

This clonotype was observed many times. The chain carries TRBV2 and TRBJ1-5; the D gene is possibly TRBD1 (6 bases). V lost 8 bases to trimming and J lost 1 base, with 18 bases between them. This CDR3 has 16 amino acids. The germline gives CDR1 SNHLY, CDR2 FYNNEI. This CDR3 is CASGGQGKMSNQPQHF. The DNA for the CDR3 is TGTGCCAGCGGAGGGCAGGGGAAAATGAGCAATCAGCCCCAGCATTTT. Together with reference TRBV2 and TRBJ1-5, the CDR3 gives the full variable domain: EPEVTQTPSHQVTQMGQEVILRCVPISNHLYFYWYRQILGQKVEFLVSFYNNEISEKSEIFDDQFSVERPDGSNFTLKIRSTKLEDSAMYFCASGGQGKMSNQPQHFGDGTRLSIL.

The chain links TRBV6-5 to TRBJ2-2; D possibly uses TRBD1 or TRBD2 (6 bases each). V was pared by 2 bases and J by 4 bases, with 14 bases between. CDR3 size: 16 residues. Germline CDR1 MNHEY, CDR2 SVGAGI. CDR3 loop: CASSYRGKGGTGELFF. The CDR3 coding sequence is TGTGCCAGCAGTTACCGGGGGAAGGGGGGCACCGGGGAGCTGTTTTTT.

In its sample, this clonotype was seen many times. The V gene is TRBV7-9, the J gene TRBJ1-2; 9 bases agree with TRBD1. Germline V lookup: CDR1 SEHNR, CDR2 FQNEAQ (reference sequence). The V segment lost 0 bases and the J segment 2 bases; nucleotides outside the gene matches: 7. The CDR3 spans 17 residues. CDR3 protein: CASSLAWTGDGNYGYTF. The CDR3, as DNA: TGTGCCAGCAGCTTAGCTTGGACAGGGGACGGGAACTATGGCTACACCTTC.

This clonotype was seen many times. This chain uses TRBV19 with TRBJ1-1, with 8 bases that match TRBD1. With 9 bases clipped from V and 5 bases from J, the junction kept 11 bases outside the gene matches. The CDR3 runs to 14 residues. Per the germline V gene, CDR1 is LNHDA and CDR2 is SQIVND (reference sequence). The CDR3 reads CASSPTGGRTEAFF. CDR3 DNA: TGTGCCAGCTCACCAACAGGGGGACGAACTGAAGCTTTCTTT. The variable domain in full, completed from reference TRBV19 and TRBJ1-1, reads DGGITQSPKYLFRKEGQNVTLSCEQNLNHDAMYWYRQDPGQGLRLIYYSQIVNDFQKGDIAEGYSVSREKKESFPLTVTSAQKNPTAFYLCASSPTGGRTEAFFGQGTRLTVV.

Points on this clonotype: It may be a read error: a sequence one base away is much more abundant. Without the conserved terminal phenylalanine or tryptophan, this CDR3 likely stems from a read error. The chain recombines TRBV7-1 with TRBJ2-7; the match to TRBD1 covers 10 bases. TRBV7-1 belongs to the ORF category, with a function that is uncertain. The length of the CDR3 is 12 residues. Trimming took 6 bases from V and 6 from J; bases not matched to a gene: 2. The CDR3 loop is CASRRQGAEQYL. The CDR3 region has the DNA TGTGCCAGCAGGCGACAGGGGGCCGAGCAGTACCTC.

This clonotype has a count of ten or more. This sequence joins TRBV27 and TRBJ1-5; no clear D gene. This CDR3 comprises 14 residues. Per germline, CDR1 MNHEY and CDR2 SMNVEV (reference sequence). Trimming shortened V by 2 bases and J by 5 bases, and 10 bases separated the two germline ends. Here the CDR3 reads CASSLSWNDQPQHF. CDR3 in DNA: TGTGCCAGCAGTTTAAGCTGGAACGATCAGCCCCAGCATTTT.

This clonotype was seen repeatedly, ten times or more. The chain joins TRBV2 to TRBJ1-6; D call uncertain. Germline assignment: CDR1 SNHLY and CDR2 FYNNEI. CDR3 size: 13 residues. The V end was cut by 2 bases, the J end by 8 bases, with 7 bases between. CDR3 in DNA: TGTGCCAGCAGTGAACTGCGGGATTCACCCCTCCACTTT. It yields the protein CASSELRDSPLHF.

J is TRBJ2-7 and V is TRBV7-9; tentative D call: TRBD1 (5 bases). The CDR3 has 13 residues. The V end lost 0 bases, the J end lost 9 bases, and 12 bases lay between the germline ends. Germline loops: CDR1 SEHNR, CDR2 FQNEAQ (reference sequence). In DNA form, the CDR3 reads TGTGCCAGCAGCTTAGCAGGGGTCAATGGGCAGTACTTC. Residues: CASSLAGVNGQYF.

The V call is TRBV12-3 or TRBV12-4, the J call TRBJ2-2; 7 bases line up with TRBD1. The CDR3 runs to 13 residues. V lost 8 bases and J lost 4; bases outside the gene matches: 4. The CDR3 reads CASSGTVTGELFF. Here the CDR3 DNA reads TGTGCCAGCTCCGGGACAGTCACCGGGGAGCTGTTTTTT.

The genes are TRBV2 and TRBJ1-1; D unresolved. The CDR3 totals 13 residues. Looked up from germline, CDR1 is SNHLY and CDR2 is FYNNEI. V lost 3 bases and J 10 bases, leaving 15 bases between the germline ends. CDR3 nucleotide sequence: TGTGCCAGCAGTGACCGACGGGAGGGTAGAGCTTTCTTT. Protein sequence: CASSDRREGRAFF.

V is TRBV30 and J is TRBJ1-5; D possibly corresponds to TRBD1 (5 bases). This CDR3 is 12 amino acids long. V lost 0 bases, J lost 7 bases, and 7 bases lay in between. Germline lookup yields CDR1 GTSNPN and CDR2 SVGIG (reference sequence). In DNA form, the CDR3 reads TGTGCCTGGAGTGTAAAGGGGCAGCCCCAGCATTTT. Translating gives CAWSVKGQPQHF.

This clonotype showed up many times. CDR3 region: CASSNDRASTEAFF. The CDR3 bases are TGTGCCAGCAGCAATGACAGGGCGAGTACTGAAGCTTTCTTT. This chain links TRBV5-6 with TRBJ1-1, with 7 bases that match TRBD1. This CDR3 spans 14 amino acids. The junction had 8 bases not matched to a gene; V was cut back by 4 bases and J by 5 bases. Germline CDR1 reads SGHDT; CDR2 reads YYEEEE.

This clonotype was recorded once. A clone one base away is much larger, so this may be a read error. The chain is built from TRBV7-2 and TRBJ1-1, with 8 bases identical to TRBD1. The CDR3 consists of 15 residues. CDR1 and CDR2 (germline): SGHTA, FQGNSA. DNA of the CDR3: TGTGGCAGCAGCTCCTTGACAGGGGCTTTGGCTGAAGCTTTCTTT. Its protein is CGSSSLTGALAEAFF.